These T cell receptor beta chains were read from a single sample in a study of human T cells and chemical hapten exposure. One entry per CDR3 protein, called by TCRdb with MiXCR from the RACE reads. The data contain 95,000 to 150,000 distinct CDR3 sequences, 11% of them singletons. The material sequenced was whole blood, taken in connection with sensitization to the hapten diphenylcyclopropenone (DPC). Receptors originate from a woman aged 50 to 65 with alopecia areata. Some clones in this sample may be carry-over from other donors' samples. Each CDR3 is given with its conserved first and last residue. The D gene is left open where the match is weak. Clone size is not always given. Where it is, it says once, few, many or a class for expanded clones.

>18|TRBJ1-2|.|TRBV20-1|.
CSASLRGTSHGANYGHTF
TGCAGTGCGAGCCTTAGGGGGACATCTCATGGTGCTAACTATGGCCACACCTTC
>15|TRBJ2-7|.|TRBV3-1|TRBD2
CASSPGGYVSYEQYF
TGTGCCAGCAGCCCCGGGGGGTACGTATCCTACGAGCAGTACTTC
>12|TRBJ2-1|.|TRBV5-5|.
CASSLVRQGQFF
TGTGCCAGCAGCTTGGTTCGCCAGGGGCAGTTCTTC
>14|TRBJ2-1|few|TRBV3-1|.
CASSHDRGYNEQFF
TGTGCCAGCAGCCACGATCGGGGCTACAATGAGCAGTTCTTC
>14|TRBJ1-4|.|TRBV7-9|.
CASSLSRAGEKLFF
TGTGCCAGCAGCTTATCCAGGGCAGGCGAAAAACTGTTTTTT
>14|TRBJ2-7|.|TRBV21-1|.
CATPRAGTSYEQYF
TGTGCCACCCCGAGGGCAGGGACCTCCTACGAGCAGTACTTC
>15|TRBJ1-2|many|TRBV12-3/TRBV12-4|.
CASSFSRATNYGYTF
TGTGCCAGCAGTTTTTCTAGGGCCACTAACTATGGCTACACCTTC
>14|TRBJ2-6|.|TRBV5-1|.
CASRSFSGANVLTF
TGCGCCAGCAGATCTTTCTCTGGGGCCAACGTCCTGACTTTC
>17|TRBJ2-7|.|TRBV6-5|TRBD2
CASSYGTSGRSGYEQYF
TGTGCCAGCAGTTACGGGACTAGCGGGAGGAGTGGGTACGAGCAGTACTTC
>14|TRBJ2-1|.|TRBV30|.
CAWWQQGIYNEQFF
TGTGCCTGGTGGCAACAGGGAATCTACAATGAGCAGTTCTTC
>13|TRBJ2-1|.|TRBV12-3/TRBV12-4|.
CASSPLRDNEQFF
TGTGCCAGCAGTCCCCTCAGGGACAATGAGCAGTTCTTC
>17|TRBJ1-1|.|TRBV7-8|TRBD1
CASSHTGQGSMNTEAFF
TGTGCCAGCAGCCATACTGGACAGGGCTCCATGAACACTGAAGCTTTCTTT
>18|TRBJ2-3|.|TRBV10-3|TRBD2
CAISAGTSGGARPDTQYF
TGTGCCATCAGTGCCGGGACTAGCGGGGGGGCCCGCCCAGATACGCAGTATTTT
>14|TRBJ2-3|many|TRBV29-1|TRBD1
CSVVGDRGSDTQYF
TGCAGCGTTGTAGGAGACAGGGGGTCAGATACGCAGTATTTT
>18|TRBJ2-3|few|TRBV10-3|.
CAISEPRGPSGSTDTQYF
TGTGCCATCAGTGAGCCTAGGGGGCCTAGCGGAAGCACAGATACGCAGTATTTT
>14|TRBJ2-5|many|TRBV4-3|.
CASSQVLAQETQYF
TGCGCCAGCAGCCAAGTTTTAGCCCAAGAGACCCAGTACTTC
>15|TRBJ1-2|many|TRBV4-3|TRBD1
CASSHVDRDDYGYTF
TGCGCCAGCAGCCACGTGGACAGGGATGACTATGGCTACACCTTC
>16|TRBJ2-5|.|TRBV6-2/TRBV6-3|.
CASNQQTVMVGGTQYF
TGTGCCAGCAACCAACAAACGGTGATGGTCGGGGGGACCCAGTACTTC
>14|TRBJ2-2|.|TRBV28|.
CASRPGGSTGELFF
TGTGCCAGCAGGCCCGGAGGGTCCACCGGGGAGCTGTTTTTT
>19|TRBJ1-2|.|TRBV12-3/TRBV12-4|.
CASSLNPLTGFTPNYGYTF
TGTGCCAGCAGTTTAAACCCCCTGACAGGTTTCACCCCTAACTATGGCTACACCTTC
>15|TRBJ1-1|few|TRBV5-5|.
CASSLALGANTEAFF
TGTGCCAGCAGCTTGGCCTTGGGTGCGAACACTGAAGCTTTCTTT
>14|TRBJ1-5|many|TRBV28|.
CASLPIHSNQPQHF
TGTGCCAGCCTTCCGATTCATAGCAATCAGCCCCAGCATTTT